This TCR beta chain was found in a study of cytomegalovirus exposure and HLA in healthy donors. About the research overall: For the approximately 400 genotyped donors, roughly 81% fell within the Caucasian-associated ancestry cluster.

V lost 6 bases and J 1 base, leaving 15 bases between the germline ends. Germline values: CDR1 MNHEY, CDR2 SMNVEV (reference sequence). This CDR3 has 15 amino acids. The study, taken as a whole, reports: Apparent HLA restriction characterized most CMV-associated TCR beta chains in a later analysis. Later analysis indicated greater clonal expansion among HLA-associated TCR beta chains than among equally common other chains.

Details on this clone: Its antigen is unidentified.

PCR amplification relied on 60 Vbeta primers (plus 13 Jbeta primers). TCRdb's table, derived via immunoSEQ multiplex PCR, lists solely in-frame clones and lacks some. Among about 120,000 clones listed, 81% were seen once. Sequencing input: PBMCs. This receptor was taken from a woman aged 30 to 39 in good health and CMV-seronegative. The V and J genes are TRBV27 and TRBJ2-5; D unresolved. In DNA, the CDR3 is TGTGCCAGCAGCTCCGGTTCCATTCCCCAAGAGACCCAGTACTTC. This sequence encodes CASSSGSIPQETQYF.